This T cell receptor (beta chain) was identified during a study of cytomegalovirus exposure and HLA in healthy donors. Across the study: Later analysis reported that the 110 or so validation repertoires shared the platform of the approximately 670 first-cohort repertoires.

V lost 6 bases, J lost 6 bases, and 8 bases stayed unmatched. Per the germline V gene, CDR1 is SQVTM and CDR2 is ANQGSEA. The CDR3 is made up of 14 amino acids. Assay used: immunoSEQ multiplex PCR; TCRdb lists only in-frame clones, some missing. The sample records around 150,000 clones, roughly nine tenths being singletons. The donors were members of the validation cohort comprising approximately 110 subjects, separate from the roughly 650-subject first cohort. Notes on the study in general: Specific recognition of CMV antigens was confirmed in vitro for a few chains (all CMV-associated).

About this clone itself: Its target is unknown.

The V and J genes are TRBV29-1 and TRBJ2-7, with 13 bases identical to TRBD2. The sequenced material came from PBMCs. This TCR was sampled from a woman in her late teens or twenties in good health and CMV-seropositive. The CDR3 here is CSVRTGLAGFEQYF. CDR3 DNA sequence: TGCAGCGTCCGAACGGGACTAGCGGGGTTCGAGCAGTACTTC.